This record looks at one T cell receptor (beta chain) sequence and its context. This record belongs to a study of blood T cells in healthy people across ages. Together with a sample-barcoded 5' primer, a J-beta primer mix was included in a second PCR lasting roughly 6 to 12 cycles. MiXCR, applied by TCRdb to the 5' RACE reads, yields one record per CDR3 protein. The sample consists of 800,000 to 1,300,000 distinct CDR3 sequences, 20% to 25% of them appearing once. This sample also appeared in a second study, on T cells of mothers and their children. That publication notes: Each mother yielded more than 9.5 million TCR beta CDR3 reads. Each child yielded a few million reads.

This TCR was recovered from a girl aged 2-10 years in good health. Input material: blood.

The CDR3: CASSVAGSTGELFF. CDR3 nucleotide sequence: TGTGCCAGCAGCGTCGCAGGGAGCACCGGGGAGCTGTTTTTT. The chain couples TRBV9 to TRBJ2-2; either TRBD1 or TRBD2 may fit D (5 bases each). V was cut by 2 bases and J by 4 bases, with 9 bases left in between. Germline lookup yields CDR1 SGDLS and CDR2 YYNGEE. CDR3 length: 14 amino acids.